This entry lists 26 T cell receptor beta chains sequenced from one sample in a study of T cells after yellow fever vaccination. MiXCR, applied by TCRdb to the 5' RACE reads, yields one record per CDR3 protein. The sample has some 670,000 distinct CDR3 sequences, roughly 12% seen once. Sequencing was performed on PBMCs, taken on the day of the yellow fever booster vaccination. The receptors stem from a man younger than 40 who received the YFV17D yellow fever vaccine.

V and J are TRBV7-2 and TRBJ1-3; 9 nucleotides agree with TRBD1. V lost 3 bases to trimming and J lost 3 bases; unmatched junction nucleotides: 6. CDR1 is SGHTA and CDR2 is FQGNSA in the germline V gene. This CDR3 has 16 residues. The CDR3 region is CASSFIQGAHGNTIYF. DNA for the CDR3: TGTGCCAGCAGCTTTATACAGGGGGCGCATGGAAACACCATATATTTT.

This clonotype was seen a few times. The rearrangement links TRBV27 to TRBJ2-3; no definite D call. The CDR3 runs 16 residues. Trimming removed 4 bases from V and 0 bases from J, with 14 bases in between. Per germline, CDR1 MNHEY and CDR2 SMNVEV (reference sequence). This chain's CDR3 is CASSSALAVSTDTQYF. CDR3 sequence (DNA): TGTGCCAGCAGTTCTGCTCTGGCGGTCAGCACAGATACGCAGTATTTT.

The table lists this clonotype with a few counts. V usage is TRBV13 and J usage is TRBJ2-3; the D gene could be TRBD1 or TRBD2 (5 bases each). V was pared by 2 bases and J by 1 base, with 13 bases between. Germline lookup yields CDR1 PRHDT and CDR2 FYEKMQ (reference sequence). There are 16 residues in the CDR3. CDR3 in amino acids: CASSLIGDVGTDTQYF. CDR3 coding DNA: TGTGCCAGCAGCTTAATTGGGGACGTGGGCACAGATACGCAGTATTTT.

V usage is TRBV29-1 and J usage is TRBJ2-7; D is unresolved. The germline gives CDR1 SQVTM, CDR2 ANQGSEA. V was pared by 4 bases and J by 6 bases, with 19 bases between. CDR3 length: 14 residues. The CDR3 loop reads CSVVLGSYTSEQYF. In DNA, the CDR3 is TGCAGCGTTGTCCTCGGATCCTACACGTCCGAGCAGTACTTC.

In its sample, this clonotype was seen a few times. This rearrangement joins TRBV4-2 to TRBJ2-3; TRBD2 matches at 11 bases. Germline V gene lookup returns CDR1 LGHNA and CDR2 YNFKEQ. The CDR3 sequence is 16 residues long. With V trimmed by 3 bases and J by 5 bases, 7 bases remained unmatched. CDR3 nucleotide sequence: TGTGCCAGCAGCCAGCTTAGCGGGAGGGTGGTAGATACGCAGTATTTT. This codes for CASSQLSGRVVDTQYF.

This clonotype has only a few counts. The rearrangement joins TRBV20-1 to TRBJ1-4; unclear D gene. From germline, CDR1 is DFQATT and CDR2 SNEGSKA (reference sequence). The V end was cut by 3 bases, the J end by 5 bases, with 10 bases between. The length of the CDR3 is 13 residues. CDR3 sequence: CSASDGPNEKLFF. CDR3 DNA sequence: TGCAGTGCTAGCGACGGCCCCAATGAAAAACTGTTTTTT.

The rearrangement uses TRBV20-1 and TRBJ1-1; the match to TRBD1 covers 7 bases. CDR1 is DFQATT and CDR2 is SNEGSKA in the germline V gene (reference sequence). The CDR3 runs 14 residues. The V gene end was trimmed by 6 bases and the J gene end by 1 base; junction bases not matched to a gene: 8. For the CDR3, the DNA is TGCAGTGCCCCCCGGAGACAGGGGAACACTGAAGCTTTCTTT. Translating gives CSAPRRQGNTEAFF.

This clonotype has a count of ten or more. This chain uses TRBV20-1 with TRBJ1-4; possible D gene TRBD1, 5 bases. V was cut by 1 base and J by 7 bases, with 13 bases left in between. Germline CDR1 reads DFQATT; CDR2 reads SNEGSKA (reference sequence). The CDR3 runs 14 residues. The CDR3 DNA follows: TGCAGTGCTAGAGCTGGACAAGATCCTGAAAAACTGTTTTTT. It codes for CSARAGQDPEKLFF.

This clonotype was counted between two and nine times. The J gene is TRBJ2-3, the V gene TRBV7-2, with 8 bases that match TRBD1. Germline values: CDR1 SGHTA, CDR2 FQGNSA. V lost 3 bases and J lost 2; bases outside the gene matches: 10. This CDR3 region has 17 residues. The DNA for the CDR3 is TGTGCCAGCAGCTTGGAGGACAGGGTTTTTCCCACAGATACGCAGTATTTT. Translating gives CASSLEDRVFPTDTQYF. The complete variable domain, with remaining parts taken from reference TRBV7-2 and TRBJ2-3, reads GAGVSQSPSNKVTEKGKDVELRCDPISGHTALYWYRQSLGQGLEFLIYFQGNSAPDKSGLPSDRFSAERTGGSVSTLTIQRTQQEDSAVYLCASSLEDRVFPTDTQYFGPGTRLTVL.

The V gene is TRBV6-5, the J gene TRBJ1-5; 12 bases are shared with TRBD1. The CDR3 runs 19 residues. V lost 0 bases to trimming and J lost 7 bases; unmatched junction nucleotides: 13. In germline, CDR1 is MNHEY, CDR2 SVGAGI. The CDR3 here is CASSYSPRGGTGGGQPQHF. The CDR3 nucleotides read TGTGCCAGCAGTTACTCGCCGCGGGGAGGGACAGGGGGCGGACAGCCCCAGCATTTT.

There are a few counts of this clonotype. The chain joins TRBV27 to TRBJ2-7, with 10 bases identical to TRBD1. Germline CDR1 reads MNHEY; CDR2 reads SMNVEV (reference sequence). V gave up 0 bases and J gave up 4 bases; unmatched junction bases: 6. The CDR3 length is 16 residues. CDR3 in amino acids: CASSLSAGQGYYEQYF. DNA for the CDR3: TGTGCCAGCAGTTTATCCGCGGGACAGGGGTATTACGAGCAGTACTTC.

This clonotype was found many times. This CDR3 reads CASSLRPDNNEQFF. The CDR3 nucleotides are TGTGCCAGCAGCTTGCGGCCGGATAACAATGAGCAGTTCTTC. The V and J genes are TRBV5-6 and TRBJ2-1; D not resolved. The CDR3 consists of 14 residues. Between the trimmed V and J ends, which lost 1 base and 5 bases, there was a span of 10 bases. The germline CDR1 and CDR2 sequences are SGHDT and YYEEEE.

This chain links TRBV18 with TRBJ2-7; either TRBD1 or TRBD2 may supply D (5 bases each). Germline V CDR1 and CDR2: KGHSH, LQKENI. The CDR3 is 14 amino acids. The V end was cut by 2 bases, the J end by 6 bases, with 14 bases between. The CDR3 bases are TGTGCCAGCTCACCAGGGGGTGTTCTGCTCGAGCAGTACTTC. Translating it yields CASSPGGVLLEQYF.

The chain carries TRBV30 and TRBJ2-1; 14 nucleotides line up with TRBD2. Germline lookup yields CDR1 GTSNPN and CDR2 SVGIG (reference sequence). V lost 3 bases to trimming and J lost 7 bases; unmatched junction nucleotides: 14. CDR3 length: 18 amino acids. CDR3 sequence: CAWRAGTSGSPTINEQFF. CDR3 DNA sequence: TGTGCCTGGAGGGCCGGGACTAGCGGGAGCCCTACGATTAATGAGCAGTTCTTC.

The chain is built from TRBV6-1 and TRBJ1-5; 9 bases fit TRBD1. CDR1 is MNHNS and CDR2 is SASEGT in the germline V gene. The CDR3 loop spans 15 amino acids. The J segment lost 5 bases and the V segment lost 5 bases, leaving 7 bases of the junction unmatched. CDR3: CASSPDRGGDQPQHF. The CDR3, as DNA: TGTGCCAGCAGTCCCGACAGGGGGGGGGATCAGCCCCAGCATTTT.

This clonotype showed up just a few times. V usage is TRBV6-5 and J usage is TRBJ1-1, with D possibly TRBD1 on 6 matching bases. Germline lookup yields CDR1 MNHEY and CDR2 SVGAGI. This CDR3 region has 14 residues. The germline V and J ends were trimmed by 0 bases and 3 bases, with 8 bases remaining between them. The CDR3 spells CASSYSRGDTEAFF. Written as DNA, the CDR3 is TGTGCCAGCAGTTACTCGAGGGGGGACACTGAAGCTTTCTTT.

This clonotype was counted a few times. The V and J genes are TRBV12-5 and TRBJ2-3; D is possibly TRBD2 (5 bases). Germline V gene sequence: CDR1 LGHNT, CDR2 FRNRAP. This CDR3 region has 14 residues. Between the trimmed V and J ends, which lost 1 base and 5 bases, there was a span of 10 bases. The CDR3 bases are TGTGCTAGTGGTTTGGGCAGACGGGAAGATACGCAGTATTTT. This gives the protein CASGLGRREDTQYF.

The rearrangement uses TRBV10-3 and TRBJ2-5, with unresolved D. The CDR3 runs to 12 residues. Between the trimmed V and J ends, which lost 6 bases and 5 bases, there was a span of 10 bases. Germline CDR1 reads ENHRY; CDR2 reads SYGVKD. In DNA, the CDR3 is TGTGCCATCAGGGGTGGTTCGGAGACCCAGTACTTC. Its protein product is CAIRGGSETQYF.

The gene calls are TRBV30 and TRBJ2-1; D call uncertain. Germline CDR1 and CDR2: GTSNPN and SVGIG (reference sequence). V was trimmed by 4 bases and J by 3 bases, leaving 19 bases between them. The CDR3 contains 16 residues. The DNA of the CDR3 is TGTGCCTGGATGTCGTACCGGGTCCAGCTCTACAATGAGCAGTTCTTC. Amino acids: CAWMSYRVQLYNEQFF.

The chain uses TRBV29-1 and TRBJ2-7, with TRBD2 matching over 13 bases. Unmatched junction bases numbered 10, after V lost 7 bases and J lost 4 bases. This CDR3 has 15 residues. Looked up from germline, CDR1 is SQVTM and CDR2 is ANQGSEA. The CDR3 loop reads CSASQRTSGSYEQYF. CDR3 DNA: TGCAGCGCCTCCCAGAGGACTAGCGGGAGTTACGAGCAGTACTTC.

This clonotype was counted between two and nine times. The chain employs TRBV4-1 and TRBJ2-2; the D is unclear. Per germline, CDR1 MGHRA and CDR2 YSYEKL. V was clipped by 8 bases and J by 6 bases, with 4 bases between them. CDR3 size: 10 residues. The CDR3 loop reads CASGAGELFF. The CDR3 nucleotides are TGCGCCAGCGGGGCCGGGGAGCTGTTTTTT.

This clonotype was counted only a few times. The chain recombines TRBV12-3 or TRBV12-4 with TRBJ2-7, with D possibly matching TRBD1 (5 bases). V was trimmed by 6 bases and J by 5 bases, leaving 14 bases between them. The CDR3 spans 13 residues. Written as DNA, the CDR3 is TGTGCCAGCAGCCCCCCAGGGCTGCACGAGCAGTACTTC. Protein product: CASSPPGLHEQYF.

This clonotype was counted a few times. V usage is TRBV7-2 and J usage is TRBJ2-5; D might be TRBD1 or TRBD2, each matching 6 bases. Germline V CDR1 and CDR2: SGHTA, FQGNSA. The CDR3 totals 15 residues. Trimming removed 1 base at V and 5 bases at J, with 14 bases between. The CDR3 loop is CASSLGGGTSETQYF. The CDR3 region has the DNA TGTGCCAGCAGCTTAGGGGGCGGGACATCCGAGACCCAGTACTTC.

This clonotype was recorded a few times. The chain is built from TRBV6-2 or TRBV6-3 and TRBJ2-1, with D hard to call. CDR3 length equals 11 residues. CDR1 MNHEY and CDR2 SVGEGT come from the germline V gene. Trimming left V 5 bases short and J 8 bases short, with 7 bases between. The CDR3 nucleotides read TGTGCCAGCAGTCAACTGGATGAGCAGTTCTTC. Encoded protein: CASSQLDEQFF.

The V call is TRBV5-1, the J call TRBJ2-3; no reliable D call. In germline, CDR1 is SGHRS, CDR2 YFSETQ. The CDR3 contains 15 residues. V was cut by 0 bases and J by 0 bases, with 8 bases left in between. CDR3 coding DNA: TGCGCCAGCAGCTTGGCACAATCTAGCACAGATACGCAGTATTTT. It specifies CASSLAQSSTDTQYF.

This sequence joins TRBV10-3 and TRBJ2-7, with D perhaps TRBD2 (5 bases). The germline gives CDR1 ENHRY, CDR2 SYGVKD. The CDR3 has 12 amino acids. V dropped 10 bases and J dropped 1 base, with 11 bases sitting between them. The CDR3 DNA sequence: TGTGCCACCCAAAGCGGTTCCTACGAGCAGTACTTC. The encoded protein is CATQSGSYEQYF.